A selection of T cell receptor beta chains follows, all from one sample in a study of low-dose radiotherapy and immunotherapy resistance in tumors. One entry per CDR3 protein results from TCRdb running MiXCR on the reads. The data hold under 60,000 distinct CDR3 sequences, with about 10% observed a single time. This material consisted of PBMCs, taken before treatment. The receptors shown here come from a female donor with ovarian cancer. The CDR3 runs from the conserved cysteine through the conserved F or W. D genes are given only for firm matches. Clone size appears in some rows only: once, few, many, or a class for an expanded clone.

clone_size	d_call	j_call	v_call	cdr3_aa	cdr3_nt
many	TRBD2	TRBJ2-5	TRBV15	CATEPTTRGSRETQYF	TGTGCCACCGAACCCACAACGCGGGGGAGCCGGGAGACCCAGTACTTC
many	TRBD1	TRBJ1-6	TRBV5-1	CASSRTGGNSPLHF	TGCGCCAGCAGCCGGACAGGGGGAAATTCACCCCTCCACTTT
many	TRBD1	TRBJ2-4	TRBV5-4	CASSWGDRVGGKNIQYF	TGTGCCAGCAGCTGGGGAGACAGGGTAGGAGGCAAAAACATTCAGTACTTC
-	TRBD1	TRBJ1-2	TRBV29-1	CSVWTGLGYTF	TGCAGCGTCTGGACAGGGCTTGGCTACACCTTC
many	-	TRBJ1-2	TRBV27	CASSLRFSEDGYTF	TGTGCCAGCAGTTTAAGGTTTTCCGAGGATGGCTACACCTTC
many	TRBD2	TRBJ2-3	TRBV7-2	CASRLAGGLDTQYF	TGTGCCAGCAGACTAGCGGGGGGGCTCGATACGCAGTATTTT
few	-	TRBJ2-2	TRBV3-1	CASSHTGELFF	TGTGCCAGCAGCCACACCGGGGAGCTGTTTTTT
many	TRBD2	TRBJ2-3	TRBV18	CASSPISGGDTQYF	TGTGCCAGCTCACCAATAAGCGGGGGAGATACGCAGTATTTT
many	-	TRBJ1-4	TRBV29-1	CSVPNSGAMRKNEKLFF	TGCAGCGTTCCCAACTCCGGGGCCATGAGGAAGAATGAAAAACTGTTTTTT
many	-	TRBJ2-2	TRBV29-1	CSVGLLGKNTGELFF	TGCAGCGTTGGGTTGTTGGGGAAGAACACCGGGGAGCTGTTTTTT
-	-	TRBJ2-7	TRBV28	CASSSRRTLSDDYEQYF	TGTGCCAGCAGTTCTCGTCGGACGCTAAGCGATGACTACGAGCAGTACTTC
many	-	TRBJ2-7	TRBV24-1	CATSDTGTLAYEQYF	TGTGCCACCAGTGATACAGGGACCCTAGCCTACGAGCAGTACTTC